Listed below are T cell receptor beta chains from one sample, sequenced in a study of blood T cell repertoires in COVID-19. Sequencing used immunoSEQ multiplex PCR; TCRdb keeps in-frame clones, though not all of them. The sample holds under 200,000 clones, around 85% seen once. The specimen sequenced was peripheral blood. These receptors originate from a woman between 65 and 79 years old with acute or convalescent COVID-19. Each CDR3 is given with its conserved first and last residue. A D gene is named only where the DNA matches it firmly. Rows may omit the clone size; those that give it use once, few, many or a size class.

abundance	d_gene	len	v_gene	j_gene	CDR3aa	CDR3nt
once	TRBD1	14	TRBV10-1	TRBJ2-1	CASSESYRGREQFF	TGCGCCAGCAGTGAGTCTTACAGGGGGCGCGAGCAGTTCTTC
few	-	13	TRBV27	TRBJ1-2	CASSFNSLYGYTF	TGTGCCAGCAGTTTTAACAGTCTCTATGGCTACACCTTC
few	-	16	TRBV28	TRBJ1-2	CASSLARMTVFRGYTF	TGTGCCAGCAGTTTAGCCCGGATGACAGTATTCCGCGGCTACACCTTC
-	-	14	TRBV6-5	TRBJ1-5	CASNFGQFNQPQHF	TGTGCCAGCAACTTCGGACAGTTCAATCAGCCCCAGCATTTT
-	TRBD1	16	TRBV5-1	TRBJ2-7	CASSLAGQGIPHEQYF	TGCGCCAGCAGCTTGGCGGGACAGGGAATCCCCCACGAGCAGTACTTC
-	-	13	TRBV6-5	TRBJ2-2	CASTLQGNGELFF	TGTGCCAGCACGCTACAGGGTAACGGGGAGCTGTTTTTT
-	TRBD1	14	TRBV7-2	TRBJ2-3	CASSLSGGTDTQYF	TGTGCCAGCAGCTTATCAGGGGGAACAGATACGCAGTATTTT
-	TRBD2	16	TRBV11-2	TRBJ2-1	CASSLIGRGGMDEQFF	TGTGCCAGCAGCTTGATAGGGCGGGGGGGTATGGATGAGCAGTTCTTC
-	-	16	TRBV3-1/TRBV3-2	TRBJ1-6	CASSPDTTDDNSPLHF	TGTGCCAGCAGCCCGGACACGACGGACGATAATTCACCCCTCCACTTT
-	-	14	TRBV7-9	TRBJ2-5	CASSLQTTQETQYF	TGTGCCAGCAGCTTGCAGACTACTCAAGAGACCCAGTACTTC
few	TRBD1	13	TRBV29-1	TRBJ1-1	CSGDDRVNTEAFF	TGCAGCGGGGATGACAGGGTGAACACTGAAGCTTTCTTT
once	-	12	TRBV12-3/TRBV12-4	TRBJ2-7	CASKQGFYEQYF	TGTGCCAGCAAGCAGGGATTTTACGAGCAGTACTTC
-	-	12	TRBV9	TRBJ2-1	CASSVDRGEQFF	TGTGCCAGCAGCGTAGATCGGGGTGAGCAGTTCTTC
-	-	12	TRBV2	TRBJ1-6	CASSDDSSPLHF	TGTGCCAGCAGTGATGACAGTTCACCCCTCCACTTT
-	-	14	TRBV7-8	TRBJ1-2	CASSLGSSGYGYTF	TGTGCCAGCAGCTTAGGGTCCTCAGGCTATGGCTACACCTTC
-	TRBD1	13	TRBV12-3/TRBV12-4	TRBJ2-7	CASRWTGAYEQYF	TGTGCCAGCAGATGGACAGGCGCCTACGAGCAGTACTTC
-	-	18	TRBV19	TRBJ1-6	CASSIGMGRGAAVSPLHF	TGTGCCAGTAGTATAGGAATGGGACGCGGGGCAGCCGTTTCACCCCTCCACTTT
-	TRBD1	15	TRBV10-1	TRBJ2-7	CASSAGTGGSYEQYF	TGCGCCAGCAGCGCCGGGACAGGGGGCTCCTACGAGCAGTACTTC
-	-	16	TRBV9	TRBJ2-2	CASSVNPSGHTGELFF	TGTGCCAGCAGCGTAAACCCCTCTGGGCACACCGGGGAGCTGTTTTTT
-	-	15	TRBV9	TRBJ1-3	CASSSRWSSGNTIYF	TGTGCCAGCAGCTCACGGTGGAGCTCTGGAAACACCATATATTTT
-	-	17	TRBV3-1/TRBV3-2	TRBJ2-1	CASSPRSGSSSYNEQFF	TGTGCCAGCAGCCCACGTTCGGGGTCAAGCTCCTACAATGAGCAGTTCTTC
-	TRBD1	15	TRBV4-1	TRBJ2-1	CASSQDGTGGDEQFF	TGCGCCAGCAGCCAAGACGGGACAGGGGGCGATGAGCAGTTCTTC
-	-	17	TRBV5-1	TRBJ1-5	CASSPPPTGLRNQPQHF	TGCGCCAGCAGCCCCCCCCCGACAGGATTACGCAATCAGCCCCAGCATTTT
-	TRBD1	13	TRBV5-1	TRBJ1-1	CASSFQGATEAFF	TGCGCCAGCAGCTTCCAGGGGGCAACTGAAGCTTTCTTT
-	-	14	TRBV10-2	TRBJ1-5	CASRSGGSNQPQHF	TGCGCCAGCAGATCGGGGGGAAGCAATCAGCCCCAGCATTTT
-	-	14	TRBV6-1	TRBJ2-7	CASRLGGKSYEQYF	TGTGCCAGCAGGCTCGGGGGTAAATCCTACGAGCAGTACTTC
-	TRBD1	14	TRBV5-6	TRBJ1-1	CASSLGQGTTEAFF	TGTGCCAGCAGCTTGGGACAGGGTACGACTGAAGCTTTCTTT
-	TRBD1	15	TRBV5-1	TRBJ2-2	CASSWGQGPTGELFF	TGCGCCAGCAGCTGGGGACAGGGGCCCACCGGGGAGCTGTTTTTT
-	-	17	TRBV11-2	TRBJ1-6	CASSLVKSTDLNSPLHF	TGTGCCAGCAGCTTAGTGAAGTCGACAGACCTTAATTCACCCCTCCACTTT
-	TRBD1	15	TRBV7-9	TRBJ1-2	CASSQRGAGGVGYTF	TGTGCCAGCAGCCAACGCGGGGCAGGGGGCGTCGGCTACACCTTC
-	-	15	TRBV12-5	TRBJ2-5	CASGPSPTRLETQYF	TGTGCTAGTGGTCCATCTCCCACTAGATTAGAGACCCAGTACTTC
once	-	16	TRBV5-5	TRBJ1-4	CASSPGHTPTNEKLFF	TGTGCCAGCAGCCCGGGACATACTCCAACTAATGAAAAACTGTTTTTT
-	-	14	TRBV19	TRBJ1-1	CASSISPGDTEAFF	TGTGCCAGTAGTATAAGCCCAGGGGACACTGAAGCTTTCTTT
-	TRBD1	15	TRBV5-1	TRBJ1-3	CASSHDRGPGNTIYF	TGCGCCAGCAGCCATGACAGGGGGCCTGGAAACACCATATATTTT
-	TRBD1	14	TRBV18	TRBJ2-3	CASSQQGGVDTQYF	TGTGCCAGCTCTCAACAAGGGGGCGTAGATACGCAGTATTTT
-	-	14	TRBV19	TRBJ2-2	CASSIDRYTGELFF	TGTGCCAGTAGTATAGATCGGTACACCGGGGAGCTGTTTTTT
-	-	16	TRBV15	TRBJ2-1	CATSRGRGYSYNEQFF	TGTGCCACCAGCAGGGGCAGGGGATACTCCTACAATGAGCAGTTCTTC
-	-	12	TRBV28	TRBJ1-1	CASSLTGSAAFF	TGTGCCAGCAGTTTAACCGGGAGTGCGGCTTTCTTT
-	TRBD1	13	TRBV12-3/TRBV12-4	TRBJ2-7	CASRRTGTSEQYF	TGTGCCAGCAGAAGGACAGGTACTAGCGAGCAGTACTTC
few	-	16	TRBV11-2	TRBJ1-2	CASSLGGRRTNYGYTF	TGTGCCAGCAGCTTAGGGGGGCGGAGGACTAACTATGGCTACACCTTC
-	-	12	TRBV6-2/TRBV6-3	TRBJ2-1	CASSYGRNEQFF	TGTGCCAGCAGTTATGGGCGCAATGAGCAGTTCTTC
few	TRBD1	16	TRBV4-2	TRBJ1-3	CASSQEGQRAGNTIYF	TGTGCCAGCAGCCAAGAGGGACAGCGAGCTGGAAACACCATATATTTT
few	TRBD1	15	TRBV7-9	TRBJ2-7	CASSPVKDRTYEQYF	TGTGCCAGCAGCCCCGTAAAGGACAGGACCTACGAGCAGTACTTC
-	TRBD2	16	TRBV24-1	TRBJ2-2	CATSGWTSGRGGELFF	TGTGCCACCAGTGGATGGACTAGCGGGAGAGGAGGGGAGCTGTTTTTT
-	TRBD2	15	TRBV27	TRBJ2-1	CASSPGLGIYNEQFF	TGTGCCAGCAGTCCGGGACTAGGGATATACAATGAGCAGTTCTTC
-	-	13	TRBV11-3	TRBJ1-2	CASSQRGGYGYTF	TGTGCCAGCAGCCAGCGGGGCGGCTATGGCTACACCTTC
-	TRBD1	13	TRBV28	TRBJ2-2	CASLTGADGELFF	TGTGCCAGCTTGACAGGGGCGGACGGGGAGCTGTTTTTT
-	-	13	TRBV10-1	TRBJ2-2	CASSEQDIGELFF	TGCGCCAGCAGTGAGCAGGACATCGGGGAGCTGTTTTTT
-	-	15	TRBV5-1	TRBJ2-7	CASSLALTARGEQYF	TGCGCCAGCAGCTTGGCCCTGACAGCTCGAGGAGAGCAGTACTTC
-	TRBD1	16	TRBV5-1	TRBJ2-7	CASSLGGTGGTYEQYF	TGCGCCAGCAGCTTGGGGGGGACAGGAGGTACCTACGAGCAGTACTTC
-	-	14	TRBV3-1/TRBV3-2	TRBJ2-7	CASSPQRLVPEQYF	TGTGCCAGCAGCCCCCAACGTTTAGTCCCCGAGCAGTACTTC
-	TRBD1	14	TRBV6-6	TRBJ1-1	CASSYSDRDTEAFF	TGTGCCAGCAGTTACTCCGACAGGGACACTGAAGCTTTCTTT
-	-	13	TRBV7-9	TRBJ1-2	CASRNQGRDGYTF	TGTGCCAGCAGAAATCAGGGTAGGGATGGCTACACCTTC
-	TRBD2	14	TRBV7-2	TRBJ2-1	CASSLSGTSGGQFF	TGTGCCAGCAGCTTATCCGGGACTAGCGGGGGGCAGTTCTTC
-	TRBD1	13	TRBV14	TRBJ1-1	CASSQQGVTEAFF	TGTGCCAGCAGCCAACAGGGGGTTACTGAAGCTTTCTTT
-	TRBD1	14	TRBV5-1	TRBJ1-4	CASRVQGNNEKLFF	TGCGCCAGCCGGGTACAGGGGAACAATGAAAAACTGTTTTTT
-	TRBD1	15	TRBV18	TRBJ1-2	CASSPPDRGDKGYTF	TGTGCCAGCTCACCACCCGACAGGGGAGATAAAGGCTACACCTTC
-	TRBD2	15	TRBV5-1	TRBJ2-7	CASSLEGSGSYEQYF	TGCGCCAGCAGCTTGGAGGGTAGCGGGAGTTACGAGCAGTACTTC
-	TRBD2	15	TRBV7-2	TRBJ2-7	CASSLVGSGPYEQYF	TGTGCCAGCAGCTTAGTGGGTAGCGGGCCCTACGAGCAGTACTTC